Following are 30 T cell receptor beta chains from one sample sequenced in a study of T cell repertoires in cytomegalovirus infection. One entry per CDR3 protein, called by TCRdb with MiXCR from the reads. The data contain approximately 73,000 distinct CDR3 sequences, around 40% of them singletons. Their recognized antigens are unknown. The sample consisted of CD8+ T cells from cultured PBMCs, taken from culture after CMV antigen stimulation. These receptors all come from a human donor in good health (CMV status not recorded). Some clones in this sample may be carry-over from other donors' samples.

The chain employs TRBV6-6 and TRBJ2-2; D tentatively reads TRBD1 or TRBD2 (5 bases each). There are 16 residues in the CDR3. Trimming took off 7 bases at V and 4 bases at J, with 19 bases between the two ends. CDR1 and CDR2 (germline): MNHNY, SVGAGI (reference sequence). The CDR3 DNA is TGTGCCAGCATCAAGCCCCCAGCGAGGGGCACCGGGGAGCTGTTTTTT. Amino acid sequence: CASIKPPARGTGELFF.

The rearrangement links TRBV6-1 to TRBJ2-2; no clear D. The V end lost 5 bases, the J end lost 6 bases, and 7 bases lay between the germline ends. The CDR3 spans 12 residues. Germline V gives CDR1 MNHNS, CDR2 SASEGT. CDR3 coding DNA: TGTGCCAGCAGTATGGGTTCCGGGGAGCTGTTTTTT. Translated: CASSMGSGELFF.

The chain links TRBV27 to TRBJ2-3; 7 bases line up with TRBD2. This CDR3 contains 12 residues. CDR1 and CDR2 (germline): MNHEY, SMNVEV (reference sequence). J lost 6 bases, V lost 7 bases, and 4 bases had no gene match. DNA of the CDR3: TGTGCCAGCAAGACTAGCCCTGATACGCAGTATTTT. Translating it yields CASKTSPDTQYF.

The genes are TRBV7-6 and TRBJ2-2, with D perhaps matching TRBD2 (6 bases). The V gene lost 8 bases and the J gene lost 4 bases, with 17 bases spanning the gap. CDR1 and CDR2 from the germline V gene are SGHVS and FNYEAQ. This CDR3 contains 15 residues. CDR3 nucleotide sequence: TGTGCCAGCCGCGTTGGGCAGGGAGGCACCGGGGAGCTGTTTTTT. This gives the protein CASRVGQGGTGELFF.

The gene calls are TRBV6-2 or TRBV6-3 and TRBJ2-6; D not certain. Germline assignment: CDR1 MNHEY and CDR2 SVGEGT. Trimming shortened V by 2 bases and J by 0 bases, and 8 bases separated the two germline ends. The CDR3 sequence is 16 residues long. CDR3 amino acids: CASSYRGGSGANVLTF. The CDR3 coding sequence is TGTGCCAGCAGTTACCGTGGTGGCTCTGGGGCCAACGTCCTGACTTTC.

This chain uses TRBV11-2 with TRBJ2-1; the D gene could be TRBD1 or TRBD2 (5 bases each). V lost 2 bases, J lost 0 bases, and 8 bases lay in between. CDR1 is SGHAT and CDR2 is FQNNGV in the germline V gene. The CDR3 contains 15 residues. CDR3 sequence: CASSLRGASYNEQFF. The DNA for the CDR3 is TGTGCCAGCAGCTTACGGGGCGCCTCCTACAATGAGCAGTTCTTC.

The chain links TRBV7-6 to TRBJ2-5, with D possibly being TRBD2 (5 bases). The CDR3 loop spans 15 amino acids. CDR1 is SGHVS and CDR2 is FNYEAQ in the germline V gene. V dropped 4 bases and J dropped 5 bases, with 17 bases sitting between them. The chain's CDR3 is CASSSWFRGRETQYF. The DNA for the CDR3 is TGTGCCAGCAGCTCCTGGTTTCGGGGAAGGGAGACCCAGTACTTC.

The chain links TRBV6-1 to TRBJ2-7; TRBD2 matches 8 bases. The CDR3 spans 15 residues. Germline lookup yields CDR1 MNHNS and CDR2 SASEGT. With V trimmed by 10 bases and J by 0 bases, 11 bases remained unmatched. CDR3 sequence (DNA): TGTGCCACAATCCCCACGGGAGGGATCTCCTACGAGCAGTACTTC. Its translation is CATIPTGGISYEQYF.

This chain uses TRBV16 with TRBJ2-3; TRBD1 matches 11 bases. CDR1 and CDR2 (germline): KGHSY, FQNENV. Germline trimming cut 2 bases from V and 3 bases from J; bases unmatched to any gene: 7. CDR3 length equals 17 residues. The CDR3 DNA reads as TGTGCCAGCAGCCAAAAACGGACAGGGGGCCTGACAGATACGCAGTATTTT. Its translation: CASSQKRTGGLTDTQYF.

This sequence joins TRBV7-9 and TRBJ2-1; tentatively, D is TRBD2 (5 bases). Looked up from germline, CDR1 is SEHNR and CDR2 is FQNEAQ (reference sequence). The CDR3 consists of 13 residues. The V end was cut by 2 bases, the J end by 10 bases, with 12 bases between. The CDR3 coding sequence is TGTGCCAGCAGCTTACCGGGGTTGGGAGAGCAGTTCTTC. Encoded protein: CASSLPGLGEQFF.

The chain employs TRBV12-3 or TRBV12-4 and TRBJ2-5; D is undetermined. The CDR3 runs 12 residues. Trimming took 6 bases from V and 7 from J, leaving 12 bases between them. CDR3 sequence reads: CASSHPLSTQYF. Written as DNA, the CDR3 is TGTGCCAGCAGCCATCCCCTATCGACCCAGTACTTC.

This clonotype was counted a few times. CDR3 in DNA: TGTGCCAGCAGTTACTCGAAGTTGACAGGGGTATACACCGGGGAGCTGTTTTTT. Its translation: CASSYSKLTGVYTGELFF. This chain links TRBV6-5 with TRBJ2-2; 8 nucleotides align to TRBD1. The CDR3 spans 18 residues. The V and J ends lost 0 bases and 3 bases, in that order; junction bases with no gene match: 9. From germline, CDR1 is MNHEY and CDR2 SVGAGI.

Comments on this clonotype: The junction shows a germline mismatch at one end, possibly a read error. The chain combines TRBV6-5 with TRBJ2-3; 11 bases are shared with TRBD2. The CDR3 length is 18 residues. Germline-derived CDR1 and CDR2 are MNHEY and SVGAGI. The CDR3 loop is CASSHSGTSGHSTDTQYF. DNA for the CDR3: TGTGCCAGCAGTCACTCGGGGACTAGCGGACATAGCACAGATACGCAGTATTTT.

This clonotype has a handful of counts. The chain has TRBV5-6 and TRBJ2-1; D is unresolved. V gave up 4 bases and J gave up 0 bases, with 17 bases separating them. CDR1 SGHDT and CDR2 YYEEEE come from the germline V gene. The CDR3 runs to 17 residues. In DNA form, the CDR3 reads TGTGCCAGCAGCCTCTCCCTGGATAGTTTCTCCTACAATGAGCAGTTCTTC. As protein: CASSLSLDSFSYNEQFF. The full variable domain, with the rest looked up from reference TRBV5-6 and TRBJ2-1, is DAGVTQSPTHLIKTRGQQVTLRCSPKSGHDTVSWYQQALGQGPQFIFQYYEEEERQRGNFPDRFSGHQFPNYSSELNVNALLLGDSALYLCASSLSLDSFSYNEQFFGPGTRLTVL.

This chain connects TRBV23-1 to TRBJ2-1; 11 nucleotides agree with TRBD2. TRBV23-1 qualifies as an ORF whose function is uncertain. Trimming at V came to 4 bases and at J to 5 bases, leaving 10 bases not matched to a gene. CDR3 length: 17 amino acids. The CDR3 sequence is CASSLGLAGGLNNEQFF. CDR3 coding DNA: TGCGCCAGCAGTCTTGGGCTAGCGGGGGGACTAAACAATGAGCAGTTCTTC.

The chain links TRBV7-9 to TRBJ1-6; a weak D match, TRBD1 (5 bases). Germline lookup yields CDR1 SEHNR and CDR2 FQNEAQ (reference sequence). Trimming pared 2 bases from V and 5 bases from J, leaving 13 bases between. The CDR3 extends over 16 amino acids. The CDR3 DNA reads as TGTGCCAGCAGCTTAACTCAAGCAGGGCATAATTCACCCCTCCACTTT. Translating it yields CASSLTQAGHNSPLHF.

As DNA, the CDR3 is TGTGCCAGCAGTTTAACACAGGGGACTAGCACAGATACGCAGTATTTT. Protein product: CASSLTQGTSTDTQYF. The chain employs TRBV28 and TRBJ2-3; maybe TRBD1 (7 bases). V lost 2 bases, J lost 0 bases, and 12 bases lay in between. The germline V gene encodes CDR1 MDHEN and CDR2 SYDVKM. This CDR3 is 16 amino acids long.

This clonotype was counted between two and nine times. V is TRBV9 and J is TRBJ2-1; a weak D match, TRBD2 (6 bases). The V and J ends lost 5 bases and 3 bases respectively, with 12 bases between them. This CDR3 has 14 amino acids. Germline V lookup: CDR1 SGDLS, CDR2 YYNGEE. CDR3 sequence: CASSPATSYNEQFF. CDR3 in DNA: TGTGCCAGCAGTCCGGCGACTAGCTACAATGAGCAGTTCTTC.

V gene TRBV27 combines with J gene TRBJ2-5, with D tentatively TRBD2 (6 bases). V lost 8 bases and J lost 3, with 13 bases in between. CDR3 size: 13 residues. Germline V CDR1 and CDR2: MNHEY, SMNVEV (reference sequence). The CDR3 nucleotides are TGTGCCAGCTCGGGAGAAAACGAAGAGACCCAGTACTTC. This sequence encodes CASSGENEETQYF.

This clonotype was detected once. The CDR3 DNA reads as TGTGCCAGCAGCTTGCATGGCAGGGGCACTAACTATGGCTACACCTTC. It encodes CASSLHGRGTNYGYTF. This chain links TRBV7-9 with TRBJ1-2; the D gene is possibly TRBD1 (6 bases). The CDR3 covers 16 residues. V was clipped by 3 bases and J by 0 bases, with 14 bases between them. The germline V gene encodes CDR1 SEHNR and CDR2 FQNEAQ (reference sequence).

In this sample, this clonotype turned up a few times. The chain has TRBV7-9 and TRBJ2-1; a possible D gene is TRBD1 (6 bases). The germline gives CDR1 SEHNR, CDR2 FQNEAQ (reference sequence). There are 16 residues in the CDR3. Deletions cut 4 bases from V and 2 bases from J, with 15 bases between. The CDR3 sequence is CASSSHRTVAYNEQFF. CDR3 DNA: TGTGCCAGCAGCTCCCACCGGACAGTTGCCTACAATGAGCAGTTCTTC. Looking up the rest from reference TRBV7-9 and TRBJ2-1 gives the full variable domain: DTGVSQNPRHKITKRGQNVTFRCDPISEHNRLYWYRQTLGQGPEFLTYFQNEAQLEKSRLLSDRFSAERPKGSFSTLEIQRTEQGDSAMYLCASSSHRTVAYNEQFFGPGTRLTVL.

This clonotype has only a few counts. The V call is TRBV15, the J call TRBJ2-1; TRBD1 aligns across 7 bases. CDR1 is LNHNV, CDR2 YYDKDF, per germline (reference sequence). The CDR3 loop spans 14 amino acids. J was trimmed by 6 bases and V by 1 base; bases with no gene match: 3. CDR3 coding DNA: TGTGCCACCAGCAGAGCGGGACAGATCAATGAGCAGTTCTTC. Its translation is CATSRAGQINEQFF.

This clonotype was detected a few times. The genes are TRBV28 and TRBJ2-3, with D tentatively TRBD1 (6 bases). CDR1 and CDR2 (germline): MDHEN, SYDVKM. Trimming cost V 7 bases and J 5 bases, with 16 bases left between them. The CDR3 extends over 14 amino acids. The DNA for the CDR3 is TGTGCCAGCACACCGACAGGTTTGGGAGATACGCAGTATTTT. This encodes CASTPTGLGDTQYF.

This chain uses TRBV2 with TRBJ1-1, with 9 bases identical to TRBD1. With V trimmed by 4 bases and J by 6 bases, 12 bases remained unmatched. From germline, CDR1 is SNHLY and CDR2 FYNNEI. The CDR3 has 16 amino acids. CDR3 sequence: CASSVGGQGKRAEAFF. The CDR3, as DNA: TGTGCCAGCAGTGTGGGCGGACAGGGGAAAAGGGCTGAAGCTTTCTTT.

This clonotype has only a few counts. The chain joins TRBV2 to TRBJ1-2, with a weak D call TRBD1 (6 bases). Trimming stripped 8 bases from V and 5 bases from J, with 15 bases between. The germline CDR1 and CDR2 sequences are SNHLY and FYNNEI. CDR3 size: 13 residues. The CDR3 here is CASQGRGFYGYTF. CDR3 nucleotide sequence: TGTGCCAGCCAGGGGCGGGGGTTTTATGGCTACACCTTC.

The chain combines TRBV7-9 with TRBJ2-7, with a tentative D call TRBD1 (6 bases). The CDR3 covers 15 residues. Trimming left V 4 bases short and J 2 bases short, with 15 bases between. Germline lookup yields CDR1 SEHNR and CDR2 FQNEAQ (reference sequence). CDR3 nucleotide sequence: TGTGCCAGCAGCTCGGACAGCGGTGAACCCTACGAGCAGTACTTC. Its protein is CASSSDSGEPYEQYF.

About this clonotype: The junction and the germline gene differ at one end; a read error may be behind it. This chain connects TRBV7-9 to TRBJ2-1; no clear D. There are 13 residues in the CDR3. Germline V lookup: CDR1 SEHNR, CDR2 FQNEAQ (reference sequence). The CDR3 sequence: CGSSLPLVHEQFF. The CDR3 DNA reads as TGTGGCAGCAGCTTACCCCTAGTCCATGAGCAGTTCTTC.

Here the CDR3 DNA reads TGTGCCAGCAGCTTAGGGAGCACAGATACGCAGTATTTT. This encodes CASSLGSTDTQYF. The chain recombines TRBV7-6 with TRBJ2-3; no definite D call. CDR1 SGHVS and CDR2 FNYEAQ come from the germline V gene. The CDR3 covers 13 residues. The V end lost 1 base, the J end lost 0 bases, and 2 bases lay between the germline ends. The full variable domain, its missing parts supplied by reference TRBV7-6 and TRBJ2-3, is GAGVSQSPRYKVTKRGQDVALRCDPISGHVSLYWYRQALGQGPEFLTYFNYEAQQDKSGLPNDRFSAERPEGSISTLTIQRTEQRDSAMYRCASSLGSTDTQYFGPGTRLTVL.

This clonotype has just a few counts. The rearrangement links TRBV4-3 to TRBJ2-4, with D perhaps matching TRBD2 (7 bases). Germline CDR1 is LGHNA and CDR2 is YSLEER. The CDR3 has 21 residues. The V gene lost 0 bases and the J gene lost 0 bases, with 24 bases spanning the gap. CDR3 sequence (DNA): TGCGCCAGCAGCCAAGATCTAGTGGGGGGGGTGACAGGCGTAGCCAAAAACATTCAGTACTTC. Translation gives CASSQDLVGGVTGVAKNIQYF.

There are a few counts of this clonotype. The rearrangement links TRBV7-2 to TRBJ2-3, with D possibly matching TRBD2 (7 bases). Trimming took off 5 bases at V and 3 bases at J, with 15 bases between the two ends. The CDR3 sequence is 15 residues long. Germline CDR1 reads SGHTA; CDR2 reads FQGNSA. The CDR3, as DNA: TGTGCCAGCAGCGTGAGGGGGGGCGTAACAGATACGCAGTATTTT. This translates into CASSVRGGVTDTQYF.